This section outlines one TCR beta chain sequence together with its context. Its specificity is unknown. With 60 Vbeta and 13 Jbeta primers, the PCR was carried out. Profiled with immunoSEQ multiplex PCR; TCRdb holds only in-frame clones, not every one. Seen here are some 130,000 clones, about 80% observed once, and the top ten hold around 2.2%. These data belong to a study of cytomegalovirus exposure and HLA in healthy donors. Study-level points and caveats: Later work showed greater clonal expansion in HLA-associated TCR beta chains than in equally common others. Earlier results showed most TCR beta V segments being productive about 90% or about 30% of the time.

Trimming at V came to 5 bases and at J to 4 bases, leaving 5 bases not matched to a gene. Germline V gene lookup returns CDR1 SEHNR and CDR2 FQNEAQ (reference sequence). This CDR3 contains 15 residues. The sequence came from a man aged 30 to 45 in good health and CMV-seronegative. The sample comprised PBMCs. The V and J genes are TRBV7-9 and TRBJ1-1, with 12 bases aligning to TRBD1. In nucleotides, the CDR3 is TGTGCCAGCAGCCGGGACAGGGGGCTTGGCACTGAAGCTTTCTTT. Translation: CASSRDRGLGTEAFF.